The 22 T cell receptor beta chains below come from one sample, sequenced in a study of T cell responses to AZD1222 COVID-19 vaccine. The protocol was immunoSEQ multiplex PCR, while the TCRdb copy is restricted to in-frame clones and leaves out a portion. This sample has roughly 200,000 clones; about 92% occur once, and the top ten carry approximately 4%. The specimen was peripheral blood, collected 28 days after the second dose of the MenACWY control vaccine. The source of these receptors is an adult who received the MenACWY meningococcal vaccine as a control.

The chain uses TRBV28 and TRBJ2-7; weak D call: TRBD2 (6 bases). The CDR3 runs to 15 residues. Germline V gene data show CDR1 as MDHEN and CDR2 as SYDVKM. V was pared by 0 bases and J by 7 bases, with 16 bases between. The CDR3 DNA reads TGTGCCAGCAGTTTATGGGTGGGAGGACTGGGTGAGCAGTACTTC. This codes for CASSLWVGGLGEQYF.

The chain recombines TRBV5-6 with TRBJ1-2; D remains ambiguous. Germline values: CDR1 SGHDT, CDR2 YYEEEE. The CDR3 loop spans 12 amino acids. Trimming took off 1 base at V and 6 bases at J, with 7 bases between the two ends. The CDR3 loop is CASSLSGDGYTF. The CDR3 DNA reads TGTGCCAGCAGCTTGAGCGGCGATGGCTACACCTTC.

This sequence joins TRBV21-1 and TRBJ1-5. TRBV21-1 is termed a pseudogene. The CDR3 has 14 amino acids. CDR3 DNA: TGTGCCAGCAGCAAGCCTTGGGGGGATCAGCCCCAGCATTTT. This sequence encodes CASSKPWGDQPQHF.

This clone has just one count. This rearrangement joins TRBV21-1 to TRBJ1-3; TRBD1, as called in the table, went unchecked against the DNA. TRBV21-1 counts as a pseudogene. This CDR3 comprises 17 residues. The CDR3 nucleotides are TGTGCCAGCAGGCCCGCAAGGAGGGGGCTAAGGGGAAACACCATATATTTT. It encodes CASRPARRGLRGNTIYF.

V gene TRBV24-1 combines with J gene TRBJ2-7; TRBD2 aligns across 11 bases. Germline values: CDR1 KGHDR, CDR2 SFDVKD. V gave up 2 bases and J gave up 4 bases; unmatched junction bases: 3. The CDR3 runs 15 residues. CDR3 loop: CATSDSTSGIYEQYF. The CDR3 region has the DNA TGTGCCACCAGTGATTCGACTAGCGGGATATACGAGCAGTACTTC.

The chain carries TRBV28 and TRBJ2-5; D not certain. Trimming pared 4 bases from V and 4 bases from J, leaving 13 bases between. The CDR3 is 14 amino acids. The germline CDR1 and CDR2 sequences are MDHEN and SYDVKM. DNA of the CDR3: TGTGCCAGCAGTTCAACCGGGCCAATAGAGACCCAGTACTTC. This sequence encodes CASSSTGPIETQYF.

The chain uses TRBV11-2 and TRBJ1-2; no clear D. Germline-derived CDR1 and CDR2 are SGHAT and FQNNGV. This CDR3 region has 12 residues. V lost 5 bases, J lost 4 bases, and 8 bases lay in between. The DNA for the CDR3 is TGTGCCAGCAGCCTGTCAGCCTATGGCTACACCTTC. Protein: CASSLSAYGYTF.

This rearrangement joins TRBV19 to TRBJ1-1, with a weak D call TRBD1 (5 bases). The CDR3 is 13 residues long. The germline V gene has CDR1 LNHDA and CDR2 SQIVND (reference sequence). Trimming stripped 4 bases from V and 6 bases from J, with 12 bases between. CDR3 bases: TGTGCCAGTAGTACCCGACAGCCCTCTGAAGCTTTCTTT. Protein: CASSTRQPSEAFF.

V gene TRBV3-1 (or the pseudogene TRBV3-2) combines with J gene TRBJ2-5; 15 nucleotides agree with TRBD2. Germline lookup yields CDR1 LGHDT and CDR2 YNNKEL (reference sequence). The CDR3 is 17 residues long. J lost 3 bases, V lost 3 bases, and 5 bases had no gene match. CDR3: CASSQGTSGRTKETQYF. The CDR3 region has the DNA TGTGCCAGCAGCCAGGGGACTAGCGGGAGGACTAAAGAGACCCAGTACTTC.

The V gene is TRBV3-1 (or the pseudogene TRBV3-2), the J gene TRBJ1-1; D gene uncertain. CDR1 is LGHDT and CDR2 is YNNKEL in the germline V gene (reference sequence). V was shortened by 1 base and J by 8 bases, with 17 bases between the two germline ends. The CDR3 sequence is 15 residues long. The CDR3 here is CASSQVFAAQGEAFF. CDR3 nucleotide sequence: TGTGCCAGCAGCCAAGTTTTCGCAGCCCAAGGGGAAGCTTTCTTT.

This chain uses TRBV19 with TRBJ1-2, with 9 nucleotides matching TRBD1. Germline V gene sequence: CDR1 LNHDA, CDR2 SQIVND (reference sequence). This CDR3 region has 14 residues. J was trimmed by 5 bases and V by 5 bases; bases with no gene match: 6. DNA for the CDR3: TGTGCCAGTAGTGGACGGGACAGGGCTTATGGCTACACCTTC. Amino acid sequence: CASSGRDRAYGYTF.

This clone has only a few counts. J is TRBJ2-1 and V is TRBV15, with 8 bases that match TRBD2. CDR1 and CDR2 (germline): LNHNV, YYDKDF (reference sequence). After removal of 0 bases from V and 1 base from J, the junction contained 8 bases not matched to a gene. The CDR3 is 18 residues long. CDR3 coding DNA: TGTGCCACCAGCAGAGATATAAGCGGGAGAATATCCTACAATGAGCAGTTCTTC. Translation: CATSRDISGRISYNEQFF.

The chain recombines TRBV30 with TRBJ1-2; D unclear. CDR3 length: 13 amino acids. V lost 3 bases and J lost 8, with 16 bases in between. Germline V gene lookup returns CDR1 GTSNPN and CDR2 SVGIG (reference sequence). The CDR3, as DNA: TGTGCCTGGAGCCTAGGGCCCCTCCGGGGCTACACCTTC. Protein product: CAWSLGPLRGYTF.

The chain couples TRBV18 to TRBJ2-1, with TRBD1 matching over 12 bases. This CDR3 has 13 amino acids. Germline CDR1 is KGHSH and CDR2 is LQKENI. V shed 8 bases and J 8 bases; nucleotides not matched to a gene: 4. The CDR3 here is CASKGQGADEQFF. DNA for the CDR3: TGTGCCAGCAAGGGACAGGGGGCGGATGAGCAGTTCTTC. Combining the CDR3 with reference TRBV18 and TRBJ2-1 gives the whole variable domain NAGVMQNPRHLVRRRGQEARLRCSPMKGHSHVYWYRQLPEEGLKFMVYLQKENIIDESGMPKERFSAEFPKEGPSILRIQQVVRGDSAAYFCASKGQGADEQFFGPGTRLTVL.

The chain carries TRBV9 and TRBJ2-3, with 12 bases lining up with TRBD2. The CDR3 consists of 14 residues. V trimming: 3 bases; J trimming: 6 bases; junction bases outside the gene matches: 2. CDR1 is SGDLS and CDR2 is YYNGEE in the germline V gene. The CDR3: CASSGLAGVDTQYF. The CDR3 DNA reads TGTGCCAGCAGCGGACTAGCGGGAGTGGATACGCAGTATTTT.

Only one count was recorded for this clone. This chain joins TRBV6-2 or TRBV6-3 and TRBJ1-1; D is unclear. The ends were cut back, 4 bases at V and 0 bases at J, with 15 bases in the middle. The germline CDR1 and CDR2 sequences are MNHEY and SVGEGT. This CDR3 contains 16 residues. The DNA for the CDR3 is TGTGCCAGCAGTTCCGGGTATTGGAATATGAACACTGAAGCTTTCTTT. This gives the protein CASSSGYWNMNTEAFF.

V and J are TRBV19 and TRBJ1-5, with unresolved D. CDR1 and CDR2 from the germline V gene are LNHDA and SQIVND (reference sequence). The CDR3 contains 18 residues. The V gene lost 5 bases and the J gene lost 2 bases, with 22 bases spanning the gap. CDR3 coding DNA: TGTGCCAGTAGTGCAGGTGAACAGATTAAAGTAGGCAATCAGCCCCAGCATTTT. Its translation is CASSAGEQIKVGNQPQHF. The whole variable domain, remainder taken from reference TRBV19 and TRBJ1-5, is DGGITQSPKYLFRKEGQNVTLSCEQNLNHDAMYWYRQDPGQGLRLIYYSQIVNDFQKGDIAEGYSVSREKKESFPLTVTSAQKNPTAFYLCASSAGEQIKVGNQPQHFGDGTRLSIL.

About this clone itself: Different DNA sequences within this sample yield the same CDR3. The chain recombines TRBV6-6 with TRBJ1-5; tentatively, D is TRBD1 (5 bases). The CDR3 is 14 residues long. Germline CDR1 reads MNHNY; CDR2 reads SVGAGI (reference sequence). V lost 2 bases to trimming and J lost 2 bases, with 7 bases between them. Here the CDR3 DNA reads TGTGCCAGCAGTTACCGAGGGGGCAATCAGCCCCAGCATTTT. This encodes CASSYRGGNQPQHF.

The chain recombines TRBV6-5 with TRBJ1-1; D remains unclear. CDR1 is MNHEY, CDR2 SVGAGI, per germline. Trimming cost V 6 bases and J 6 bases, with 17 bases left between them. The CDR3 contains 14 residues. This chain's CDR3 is CASRTAGVGAEAFF. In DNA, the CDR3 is TGTGCCAGCAGAACTGCCGGGGTCGGCGCTGAAGCTTTCTTT.

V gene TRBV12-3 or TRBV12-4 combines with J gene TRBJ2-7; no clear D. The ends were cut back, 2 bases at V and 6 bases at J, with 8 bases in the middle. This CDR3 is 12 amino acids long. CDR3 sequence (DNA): TGTGCCAGCAGTTTAAAGTGGGCCGAGCAGTACTTC. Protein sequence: CASSLKWAEQYF.

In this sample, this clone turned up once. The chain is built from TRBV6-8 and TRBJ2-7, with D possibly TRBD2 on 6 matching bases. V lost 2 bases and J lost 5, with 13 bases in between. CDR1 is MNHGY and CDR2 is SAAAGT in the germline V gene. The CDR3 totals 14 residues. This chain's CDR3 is CASSYAGLANEQYF. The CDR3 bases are TGTGCCAGCAGTTACGCCGGCCTAGCGAACGAGCAGTACTTC.

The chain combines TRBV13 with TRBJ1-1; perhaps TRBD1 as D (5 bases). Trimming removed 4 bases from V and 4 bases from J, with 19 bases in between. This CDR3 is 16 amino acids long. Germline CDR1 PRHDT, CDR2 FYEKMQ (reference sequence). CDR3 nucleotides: TGTGCCAGCAGCTACACCGGGACCCCACTGGGCACTGAAGCTTTCTTT. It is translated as CASSYTGTPLGTEAFF.